One T cell receptor (beta chain) is described in this entry. The data were obtained in a study of blood T cell repertoires in COVID-19. On the study more broadly: There were acute and convalescent COVID-19 samples, and they came from the United States, Italy and Spain.

In the study's own analysis: Nucleated cell number was recorded as an estimate derived from reference gene primer amplification. Using immunoSEQ multiplex PCR, the repertoire was profiled, and TCRdb retains in-frame clones only, with some absent. V and J calls and clone size are given by that table; D and trimming were obtained from the DNA. The sample lists 60,000 to 70,000 clones; around nine tenths were seen once. Germline CDR1 reads SGHRS; CDR2 reads YFSETQ. The CDR3 extends over 12 amino acids. Trimming removed 0 bases from V and 12 bases from J, with 10 bases in between. The source of this sequence is a woman older than 75 with active COVID-19. This rearrangement joins TRBV5-1 to TRBJ2-1; tentatively, D is TRBD2 (6 bases). Sequencing input: peripheral blood. The CDR3 reads CASSLAFGGQFF. DNA for the CDR3: TGCGCCAGCAGCTTGGCTTTCGGGGGGCAGTTCTTC.